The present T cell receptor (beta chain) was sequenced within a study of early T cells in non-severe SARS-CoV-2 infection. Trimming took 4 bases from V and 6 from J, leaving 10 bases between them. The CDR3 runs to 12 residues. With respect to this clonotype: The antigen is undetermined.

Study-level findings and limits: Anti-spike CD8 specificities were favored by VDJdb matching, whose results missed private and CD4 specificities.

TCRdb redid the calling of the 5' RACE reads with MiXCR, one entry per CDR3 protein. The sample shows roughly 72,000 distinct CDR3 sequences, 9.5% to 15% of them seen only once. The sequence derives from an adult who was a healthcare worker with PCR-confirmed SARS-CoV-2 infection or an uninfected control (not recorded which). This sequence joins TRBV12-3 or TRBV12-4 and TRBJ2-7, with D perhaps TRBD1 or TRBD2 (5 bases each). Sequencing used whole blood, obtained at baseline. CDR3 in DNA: TGTGCCAGCAGTTCCTGGGGGTCCGAGCAGTACTTC. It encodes CASSSWGSEQYF.